Sequencing of this TCR beta chain was carried out in a study of beta chain features in type 1 diabetes. Study context: Patients were similar to healthy donors in age and gender (as well as in cell yields).

CDR3 length: 16 amino acids. The V segment lost 5 bases and the J segment 4 bases; nucleotides outside the gene matches: 13. Germline V gene data show CDR1 as SGHTA and CDR2 as FQGNSA. Isolated RNA was reverse transcribed in full, so expressed TCRB transcripts were sequenced. Measured with immunoSEQ multiplex PCR; TCRdb has only the in-frame clones, and not every one. In the table there are 15,000 or so clones, less than 45% of which are singletons. The sequenced material came from stem cell memory CD4+ T cells from blood. The sequence was collected from a woman aged 35 to 49 in good health. V and J are TRBV7-2 and TRBJ1-1; 7 bases map to TRBD1. The CDR3 DNA sequence: TGTGCCAGCAGCCCTAGGCCCAAGGGGGCGATCACTGAAGCTTTCTTT. Encoded protein: CASSPRPKGAITEAFF.